This T cell receptor beta chain appears in the sequencing data of a study of T cell responses to AZD1222 COVID-19 vaccine. With respect to this clone: The antigen is not known.

The table came from immunoSEQ multiplex PCR; TCRdb's copy has only in-frame clones and leaves some out. The data hold some 170,000 clones, with just over 90% observed a single time. V shed 7 bases and J 0 bases; nucleotides not matched to a gene: 11. The CDR3 extends over 18 amino acids. Germline CDR1 reads LNHDA; CDR2 reads SQIVND (reference sequence). Study results and caveats: Increases in Spike-specific TCR breadth and depth were seen after two AZD1222 doses.

This chain connects TRBV19 to TRBJ2-2, with 10 positions matching TRBD1. This clonotype was sampled from an adult in good health. The material sequenced was peripheral blood, taken on day 0 of MenACWY control vaccination. This CDR3 reads CASNLEGTGAANTGELFF. The CDR3 region has the DNA TGTGCCAGTAACTTGGAAGGGACAGGGGCAGCGAACACCGGGGAGCTGTTTTTT. The full variable domain, completed using reference TRBV19 and TRBJ2-2, is DGGITQSPKYLFRKEGQNVTLSCEQNLNHDAMYWYRQDPGQGLRLIYYSQIVNDFQKGDIAEGYSVSREKKESFPLTVTSAQKNPTAFYLCASNLEGTGAANTGELFFGEGSRLTVL.